This TCR beta chain was recovered during a study of blood T cells in healthy people across ages. General observations from the study: The study found more naive CD4+ cells and higher diversity in long-lived than aged donors. In older individuals, TCR beta diversity per million T cells was lower, falling roughly linearly with age.

Germline CDR1 MNHEY, CDR2 SVGAGI. The CDR3 runs to 15 residues. V lost 2 bases, J lost 2 bases, and 13 bases lay in between. Then a second PCR, running roughly 7 to 11 cycles, was carried out with a sample-barcoded 5' primer and a J-beta primer mix. Using its own MiXCR run on the 5' RACE reads, TCRdb lists one record per CDR3 protein. The repertoire holds about 1.4 million distinct CDR3 sequences, with roughly 64% as singletons. Notes on this clonotype: What it recognizes is unknown.

The chain couples TRBV6-5 to TRBJ2-7; D possibly corresponds to TRBD1 (6 bases). The TCR sequence derives from a man younger than 35 in good health. Material for sequencing was blood. The CDR3, as DNA: TGTGCCAGCAGTTACGAGCCCCAGGGGACCTACGAGCAGTACTTC. Translated, it gives CASSYEPQGTYEQYF.